This T cell receptor beta chain was obtained from a study of T cells in Graves' hyperthyroidism and ophthalmopathy. General study points: Ophthalmopathy stood apart from stable hyperthyroidism in a 13 V-J model.

About this clonotype: Its matching antigen is unknown.

Authors of the study amplified TCR beta CDR3 regions from RNA transcripts. Carried out on the TCR CDR3, a first-round RT-PCR used the HTBI primer set. A single record per CDR3 protein comes from TCRdb applying MiXCR to the multiplex PCR reads. The data show about 560,000 distinct CDR3 sequences, with approximately 15% seen just once and 15% to 20% held by the top ten. Clinical symptoms, serum thyroxine, TRAb, thyroid ultrasound and orbital computed tomography established diagnosis. The PBMCs studied were ones that came from 8.5 to 10 ml fresh peripheral blood. CDR3 size: 13 residues. J was trimmed by 11 bases and V by 1 base; bases with no gene match: 6. Germline V gene data show CDR1 as SGHAT and CDR2 as FQNNGV.

This receptor was identified in a woman between 18 and 29 years old with Graves' hyperthyroidism. Sequenced sample: blood. V usage is TRBV11-2 and J usage is TRBJ2-5; 8 bases fit TRBD1. The CDR3 coding sequence is TGTGCCAGCAGCTTAGGACAGGGGAATTCTCAGTACTTC. This sequence encodes CASSLGQGNSQYF.